The entry below describes one T cell receptor (beta chain). Its matching antigen is unknown. This entry comes from a study of cytomegalovirus exposure and HLA in healthy donors. CDR3 length equals 13 residues. Germline V gene sequence: CDR1 GTSNPN, CDR2 SVGIG (reference sequence). V was pared by 8 bases and J by 8 bases, with 16 bases between. Study-wide points: The classifier, whose performance was assessed in both the original and validation cohorts, reportedly diagnosed cytomegalovirus status with high specificity and sensitivity.

This PCR relied on a set of 60 Vbeta primers and 13 Jbeta primers. Authors' data handling: A later analysis tallied about 80 million unique TCR beta chains, around 10 million of them shared. Repertoires were generated with immunoSEQ multiplex PCR, while TCRdb's copy carries only in-frame clones and drops some. V, J and clone size are those of that table, while D and trimming were read from the DNA. The sample contains approximately 97,000 clones, approximately 87% of which appear only once. This chain joins TRBV30 and TRBJ1-6; D is ambiguous. The TCR originated in a man in his forties in good health and CMV-seronegative. Sequenced input: PBMCs. CDR3 sequence (DNA): TGTGCCGGAAAAAGGAGGGATGATTCACCCCTCCACTTT. Residues: CAGKRRDDSPLHF.